The source of this TCR beta chain is a study of cytomegalovirus exposure and HLA in healthy donors (TCRdb year 2017). Study-level background: According to an earlier analysis of a few hundred of the donors, 150 million to 200 million T cells yielded 117 million unique TCR beta sequences and around 280 Gb of sequence data. About 330 gigabases of sequencing data and around 88 million unique TCR sequences made up an early release that covered 500 to 700 HLA-typed donors. Among the roughly 430 genotyped donors, approximately 81% belonged to the genetic ancestry cluster associated with self-reported Caucasian donors. The study aimed to test whether signatures of past pathogen exposure could be identified by cataloging public T cell receptors. The study used immunosequencing to profile the T cell repertoires of 670 or so subjects and linked those repertoires to cytomegalovirus serostatus. Besides the first cohort of around 670 subjects, a separate validation cohort made up of 95 to 150 different subjects was used. To predict cytomegalovirus infection status, the study combined high-throughput TCR immunosequencing, statistical association of individual TCRs with disease status, and machine learning. To study patterns of TCR occurrence, a later analysis re-analyzed previously published TCR beta repertoires from 550 to 800 donors and added high-resolution HLA genotyping. In the later analysis, no new phenotypic data were used to find candidate immune exposures; instead, reliance was placed on TCR beta sequences and their occurrence across donors. An earlier analysis of some 600 of the donors applied high-throughput TCR beta sequencing to assess whether each TCR beta V gene segment acted as functional or pseudogenic. Alongside the repertoire data, information on donor age, sex, ethnicity and CMV serostatus was compiled. A later genetic analysis took genome-wide SNP genotypes for about 55% of the roughly 670 donors and used that subset as a discovery cohort. Every discovery cohort repertoire had been produced on one sequencing platform. HLA typing included class I and class II loci at four-digit resolution. Typing coverage differed by locus: A, B, C, DRB1 and DQB1 were typed in about 620-640 donors, DQA1 in approximately 520, DPA1 in 606, and DPB1 in 400 to 480. Several DR-DQ haplotypes were treated as single units for association and clustering because of strong linkage in the cohort. Across around 400 genotyped donors of the cohort, an average of approximately 220,000 unique TCR beta nucleotide sequences per donor were sequenced, and roughly a sixth of those sequences were non-productive. The paper's findings and limits, for the study overall: According to a later analysis, most CMV-associated TCR beta chains appeared to be HLA-restricted, and the HLA associations seemed to be driven largely by CMV exposure. An earlier analysis of around 540 of the donors showed that most TCR beta V segments appeared in productive rearrangements either about 87% or about 30% of the time, which broadly matched IMGT annotations. Specific HLA alleles were associated with 16,951 TCR beta sequences at a false discovery rate of 0.05 in a later analysis. When HLA alleles, especially DR and DQ, strongly co-occurred, attributing TCR associations to individual alleles was difficult. Sequencing depth was assumed to be roughly uniform across donors in the presence/absence analyses, though that assumption may not hold. Some IMGT-functional V segments, including TRBV6-2 and TRBV6-3, could not be told apart with the 87-base-pair reads, so those segments were excluded. Because counts were too low, more than 15 rarely observed V segments, including chromosome 9 orphons, were excluded from the earlier analysis of 587 of the donors. A group of highly shared sequence variants was considered likely to be a technical artifact of the sequencing pipeline. Most TCR sequences were observed very rarely across donors, whereas some public TCRs were present in many individuals. A later analysis found that TCR association rates varied across HLA loci, with DRB1 alleles showing the most associated TCRs and HLA-C alleles the fewest. CMV serostatus was the only immune exposure information available for the cohort. The authors suggested that the approach could potentially be extended to other disease states and immunological phenotypes. A later analysis found that HLA-associated TCR beta chains were more clonally expanded and had lower generation probabilities than equally common non-associated chains. A further reported finding was that TCR beta sequences accurately predicted the HLA-A and HLA-B alleles for most subjects in the first cohort. This cohort had only TCR beta chains sequenced, and the lack of alpha or paired-chain data limited which features could be detected. Because some donors lacked HLA typing at each locus, the association tests relied only on the typed subset. According to a later analysis, parvovirus B19, influenza, CMV and Epstein-Barr virus appeared linked to several top co-occurrence clusters. A few of the identified cytomegalovirus-associated TCR beta chains were confirmed in vitro to be specific for cytomegalovirus antigens. The study gave a list of about 150 TCR beta chains associated with cytomegalovirus. A later genetic analysis associated a missense DCLRE1C variant with V-gene and J-gene trimming of TCR beta chains, and an independent cohort replicated the association. The classifier was reported to diagnose cytomegalovirus status with high specificity and sensitivity in both the original and validation cohorts. Correlated functional status among segregating V segments might be attributable to linkage disequilibrium, but an unknown experimental factor could not be ruled out. A later genetic analysis reported fewer N-insertions in productive TCRs among donors in an Asian-associated ancestry cluster than the roughly 700-donor mean.

The trim is 4 bases for V and 2 bases for J, with a gap of 8 bases between the germline ends. The CDR3 sequence holds 13 residues, the cysteine and phenylalanine included. Of the read, only the CDR3 DNA is kept; its 39 bases are in frame from base 1. In the germline V gene, CDR1 corresponds to SGHDT and CDR2 to YYEEEE. In total, roughly 670 healthy bone marrow donors made up the cohort. All cohort members were sampled while nominally healthy, although unrecorded immune exposures were likely present. The donor tested CMV seronegative, placing the donor among the roughly 350 seronegative members of the cohort. A peripheral blood sample was collected from each donor, and TCR beta sequencing was performed on peripheral blood mononuclear cells. The Qiagen DNeasy Blood Extraction Kit was used to extract genomic DNA from the blood cell samples. In regard to this clone: Its binding antigen is unknown. Nothing much larger sits one base from this clone, and base qualities are not available.

The library was generated by the immunoSEQ multiplex PCR assay. For the multiplex PCR, a mixture combining 60 forward primers for TCR Vbeta segments and 13 reverse primers for TCR Jbeta segments was used. A multiplex PCR assay on genomic DNA amplified the CDR3 region of rearranged TCR beta genes. The Illumina HiSeq System was used to sequence the amplified TCR beta libraries as 87-base-pair reads. Concerning the study's data processing: A later analysis tallied 75 million to 85 million unique TCR beta chains across the 666 repertoires, and around 12 million of those chains were shared by two or more donors. To remove PCR and sequencing errors, raw reads were error-corrected and collapsed into unique sequences using a nearest-neighbor algorithm that merged closely related sequences. Alignment of CDR3 sequences to IMGT reference sequences was used to assign V, D and J gene segments. For a sequence to be retained, a match of at least six nucleotides was required to both a V gene segment and a J gene segment. A rearrangement was called productive if the CDR3 had no stop codons and remained in frame with V and J, and every other rearrangement was called non-productive. CDR3 was defined by IMGT convention, running from the second conserved V-encoded cysteine to the conserved J-encoded phenylalanine. The earlier analysis of about 590 of the donors excluded sequences that lacked an unambiguous match to a single V gene segment. In an earlier analysis of approximately 590 of the donors, a V segment was called functional when productive rearrangements were above 56.7%, and segregating when the standard deviation between donors exceeded 5%. A statistical classification framework was built to diagnose cytomegalovirus status from the catalog of TCR beta chain sequences. In a later analysis, V and J genes were assigned by comparing TCR nucleotide sequences against IMGT/GENE-DB human TR gene sequences. The TCRdist pipeline was used in a later analysis to assign CDR3 sequences and most-parsimonious VDJ recombination scenarios. In a later analysis, each TCR beta chain was defined by its CDR3 amino acid sequence together with its V-gene family, and reads without a unique V-gene family were excluded. As a way to deal with suspected cross-contamination and a sequencing artifact, a later analysis dropped hundreds of nucleotide sequences that were highly shared and had low generation probability. In a later analysis, a clonal expansion index for each public chain was calculated from normalized within-repertoire ranks of inferred template counts. A later analysis computed generation probabilities with a VDJ recombination model fitted to out-of-frame rearrangements, and checked the results against IGoR. In a later analysis, hypergeometric tests were used to score TCR-TCR, TCR-HLA and TCR-CMV co-occurrence, with a repertoire-size bias correction applied to TCR pairs. To estimate false discovery rates, a later analysis permuted the HLA or CMV assignments 20 times. A later analysis grouped co-occurring TCRs with DBSCAN, adding TCRdist sequence similarity when clustering within HLA-allele-positive subsets. Repertoires with fewer than 30,000 or more than 120,000 public chains, plus five repertoires with anomalous nucleotide sharing, were excluded from co-occurrence clustering. TCRdb provides this immuneACCESS table in a form limited to in-frame rearrangements. Some clones are lacking; in checked studies, under half of them reflect an unresolved V gene, and why the rest are absent is not known. That table supplies the V and J calls and clone size; D and trimming were determined from the DNA. The sample table lists 150,000 to 180,000 clones, roughly 81% of them with a count of one. The biggest ten clones account for roughly 2.3% of the sample.

The chain joins TRBV5-6 to TRBJ2-3; no D gene can be assigned with confidence. The sequenced sample was PBMCs. The source of this sequence is a woman aged 18-30 years in good health and CMV-seronegative. The DNA is as follows: TGTGCCAGCAGCCCGTGGGCCACAGATACGCAGTATTTT. The resulting protein is CASSPWATDTQYF.